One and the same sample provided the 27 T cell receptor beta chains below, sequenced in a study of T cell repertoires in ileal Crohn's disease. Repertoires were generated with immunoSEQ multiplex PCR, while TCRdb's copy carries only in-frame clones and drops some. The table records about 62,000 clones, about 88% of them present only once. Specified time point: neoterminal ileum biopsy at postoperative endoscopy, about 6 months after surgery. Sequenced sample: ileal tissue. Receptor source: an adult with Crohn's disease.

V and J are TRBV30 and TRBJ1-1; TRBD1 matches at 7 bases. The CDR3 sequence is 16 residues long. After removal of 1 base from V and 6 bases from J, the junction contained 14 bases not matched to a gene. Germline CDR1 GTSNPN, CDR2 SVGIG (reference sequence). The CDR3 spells CAWSGRTGAFTAEAFF. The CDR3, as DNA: TGTGCCTGGAGTGGACGAACAGGGGCTTTTACCGCTGAAGCTTTCTTT.

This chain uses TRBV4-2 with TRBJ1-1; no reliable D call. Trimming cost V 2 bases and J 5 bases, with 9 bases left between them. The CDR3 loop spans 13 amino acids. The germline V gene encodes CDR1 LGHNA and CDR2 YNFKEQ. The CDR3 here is CASSQISSTEAFF. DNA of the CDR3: TGTGCCAGCAGCCAAATCAGTTCGACTGAAGCTTTCTTT.

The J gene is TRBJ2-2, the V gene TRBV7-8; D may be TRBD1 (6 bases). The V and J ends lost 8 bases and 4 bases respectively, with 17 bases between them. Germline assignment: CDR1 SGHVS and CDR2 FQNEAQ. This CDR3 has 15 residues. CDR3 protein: CASPQGHRITGELFF. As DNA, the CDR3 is TGTGCCAGCCCCCAGGGGCACCGGATCACCGGGGAGCTGTTTTTT.

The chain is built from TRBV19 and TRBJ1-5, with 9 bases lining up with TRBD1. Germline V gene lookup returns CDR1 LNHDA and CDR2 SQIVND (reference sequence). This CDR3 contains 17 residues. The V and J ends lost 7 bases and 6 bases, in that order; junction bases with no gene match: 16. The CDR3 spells CASKPGQGGSGGQPQHF. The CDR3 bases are TGTGCCAGTAAGCCGGGACAGGGTGGGTCCGGTGGTCAGCCCCAGCATTTT. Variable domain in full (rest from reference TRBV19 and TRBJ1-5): DGGITQSPKYLFRKEGQNVTLSCEQNLNHDAMYWYRQDPGQGLRLIYYSQIVNDFQKGDIAEGYSVSREKKESFPLTVTSAQKNPTAFYLCASKPGQGGSGGQPQHFGDGTRLSIL.

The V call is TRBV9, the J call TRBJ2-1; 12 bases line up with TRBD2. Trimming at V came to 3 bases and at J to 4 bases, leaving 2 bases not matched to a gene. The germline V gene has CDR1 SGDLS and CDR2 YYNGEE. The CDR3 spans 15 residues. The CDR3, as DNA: TGTGCCAGCAGCGCACTAGCGGGGGGTTACAATGAGCAGTTCTTC. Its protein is CASSALAGGYNEQFF. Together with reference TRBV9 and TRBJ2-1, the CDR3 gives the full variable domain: DSGVTQTPKHLITATGQRVTLRCSPRSGDLSVYWYQQSLDQGLQFLIQYYNGEERAKGNILERFSAQQFPDLHSELNLSSLELGDSALYFCASSALAGGYNEQFFGPGTRLTVL.

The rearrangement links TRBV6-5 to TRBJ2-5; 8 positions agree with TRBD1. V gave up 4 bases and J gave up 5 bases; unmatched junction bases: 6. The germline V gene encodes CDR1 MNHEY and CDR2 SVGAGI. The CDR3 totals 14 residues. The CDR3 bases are TGTGCCAGCAGTTCCGGACAGGGTAGCGAGACCCAGTACTTC. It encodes CASSSGQGSETQYF.

CDR3 region: CASSYGTSGRLLLSHEQFF. The CDR3 DNA is TGTGCCAGCAGCTACGGGACTAGCGGGAGGCTCCTTCTCAGTCATGAGCAGTTCTTC. This chain uses TRBV14 with TRBJ2-1, with TRBD2 matching over 15 bases. V dropped 5 bases and J dropped 8; count of bases not matched to a gene: 16. Germline V gene data show CDR1 as SGHDN and CDR2 as FVKESK. The CDR3 is 19 residues long.

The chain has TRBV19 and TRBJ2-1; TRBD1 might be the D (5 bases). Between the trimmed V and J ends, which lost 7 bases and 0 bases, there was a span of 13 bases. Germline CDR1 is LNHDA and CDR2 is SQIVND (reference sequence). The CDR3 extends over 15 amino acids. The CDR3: CASTTTGGSYNEQFF. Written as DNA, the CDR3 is TGTGCCAGTACTACCACAGGTGGCTCCTACAATGAGCAGTTCTTC.

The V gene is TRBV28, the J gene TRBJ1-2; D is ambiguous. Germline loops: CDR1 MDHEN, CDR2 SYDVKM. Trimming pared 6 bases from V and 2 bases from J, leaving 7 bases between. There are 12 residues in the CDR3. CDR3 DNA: TGTGCCAGCAGACGACAAAACTATGGCTACACCTTC. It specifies CASRRQNYGYTF.

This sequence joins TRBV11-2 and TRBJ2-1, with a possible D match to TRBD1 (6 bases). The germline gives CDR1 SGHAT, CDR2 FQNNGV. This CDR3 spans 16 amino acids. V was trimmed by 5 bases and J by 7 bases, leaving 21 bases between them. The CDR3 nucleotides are TGTGCCAGCAGCACACTACAGGGCCTCGGGTCAAATGAGCAGTTCTTC. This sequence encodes CASSTLQGLGSNEQFF.

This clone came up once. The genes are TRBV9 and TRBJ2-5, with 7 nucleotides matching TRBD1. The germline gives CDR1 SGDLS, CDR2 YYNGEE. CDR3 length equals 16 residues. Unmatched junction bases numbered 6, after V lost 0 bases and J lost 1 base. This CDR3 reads CASSVASRQGQETQYF. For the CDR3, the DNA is TGTGCCAGCAGCGTAGCAAGCCGACAGGGCCAAGAGACCCAGTACTTC.

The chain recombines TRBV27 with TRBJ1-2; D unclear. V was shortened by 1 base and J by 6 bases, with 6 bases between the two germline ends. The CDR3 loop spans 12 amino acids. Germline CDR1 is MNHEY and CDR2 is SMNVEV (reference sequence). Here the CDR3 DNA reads TGTGCCAGCAGTTTATACGGGGATGGCTACACCTTC. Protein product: CASSLYGDGYTF.

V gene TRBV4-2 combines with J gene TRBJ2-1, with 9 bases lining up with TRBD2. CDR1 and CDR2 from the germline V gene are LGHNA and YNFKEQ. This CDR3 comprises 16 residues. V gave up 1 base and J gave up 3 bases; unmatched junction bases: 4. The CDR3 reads CASSQALAGVYNEQFF. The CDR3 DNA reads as TGTGCCAGCAGCCAAGCATTAGCGGGAGTCTACAATGAGCAGTTCTTC.

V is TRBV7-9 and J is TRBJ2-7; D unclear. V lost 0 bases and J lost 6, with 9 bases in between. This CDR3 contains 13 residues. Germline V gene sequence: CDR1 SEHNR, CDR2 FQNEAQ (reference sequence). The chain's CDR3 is CASSLARMGEQYF. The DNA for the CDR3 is TGTGCCAGCAGCTTAGCGCGGATGGGCGAGCAGTACTTC.

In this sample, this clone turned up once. The CDR3 reads CASSQIAGRTEAFF. The CDR3 DNA follows: TGTGCCAGCAGCCAAATTGCAGGGAGGACTGAAGCTTTCTTT. The chain is built from TRBV14 and TRBJ1-1; D might be TRBD1 (5 bases). Germline V lookup: CDR1 SGHDN, CDR2 FVKESK. Between the trimmed V and J ends, which lost 2 bases and 5 bases, there was a span of 12 bases. The CDR3 totals 14 residues.

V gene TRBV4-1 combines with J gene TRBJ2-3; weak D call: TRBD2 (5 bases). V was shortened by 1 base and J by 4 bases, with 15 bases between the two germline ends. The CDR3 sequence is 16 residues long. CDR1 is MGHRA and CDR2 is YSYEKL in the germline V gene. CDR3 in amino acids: CASSQVSNSVSDTQYF. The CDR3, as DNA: TGCGCCAGCAGCCAAGTCAGCAATAGCGTTTCAGATACGCAGTATTTT.

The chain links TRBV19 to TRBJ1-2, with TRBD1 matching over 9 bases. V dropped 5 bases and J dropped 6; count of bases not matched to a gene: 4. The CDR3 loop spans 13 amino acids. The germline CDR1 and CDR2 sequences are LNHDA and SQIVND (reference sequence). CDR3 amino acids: CASSPRTGDGYTF. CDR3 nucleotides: TGTGCCAGTAGTCCACGGACAGGGGATGGCTACACCTTC.

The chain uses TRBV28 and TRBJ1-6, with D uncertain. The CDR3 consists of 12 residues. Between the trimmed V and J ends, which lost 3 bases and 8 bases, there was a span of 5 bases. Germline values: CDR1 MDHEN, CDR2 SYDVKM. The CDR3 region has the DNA TGTGCCAGCAGTTTGAAGCATTCACCCCTCCACTTT. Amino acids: CASSLKHSPLHF. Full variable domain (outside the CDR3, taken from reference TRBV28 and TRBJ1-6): DVKVTQSSRYLVKRTGEKVFLECVQDMDHENMFWYRQDPGLGLRLIYFSYDVKMKEKGDIPEGYSVSREKKERFSLILESASTNQTSMYLCASSLKHSPLHFGNGTRLTVT.

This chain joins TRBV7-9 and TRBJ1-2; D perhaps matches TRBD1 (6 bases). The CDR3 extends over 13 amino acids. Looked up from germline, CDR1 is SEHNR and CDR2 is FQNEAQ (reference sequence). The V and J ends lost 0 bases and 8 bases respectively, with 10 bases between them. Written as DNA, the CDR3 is TGTGCCAGCAGCTTAGCGCAGGGGTCAGGCTACACCTTC. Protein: CASSLAQGSGYTF.

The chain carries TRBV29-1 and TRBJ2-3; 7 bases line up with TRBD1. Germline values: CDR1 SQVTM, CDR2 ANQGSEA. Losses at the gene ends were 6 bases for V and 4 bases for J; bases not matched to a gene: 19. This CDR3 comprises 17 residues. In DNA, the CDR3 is TGCAGCGTGACAGACGCCGACCTTATTACAGGGGCAGATACGCAGTATTTT. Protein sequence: CSVTDADLITGADTQYF.

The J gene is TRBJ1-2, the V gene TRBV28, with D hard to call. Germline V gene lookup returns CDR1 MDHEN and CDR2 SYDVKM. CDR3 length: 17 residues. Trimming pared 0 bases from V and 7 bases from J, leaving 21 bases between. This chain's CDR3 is CASSLWGRLILHSGYTF. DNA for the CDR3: TGTGCCAGCAGTTTATGGGGCAGGTTGATCCTCCACTCTGGCTACACCTTC.

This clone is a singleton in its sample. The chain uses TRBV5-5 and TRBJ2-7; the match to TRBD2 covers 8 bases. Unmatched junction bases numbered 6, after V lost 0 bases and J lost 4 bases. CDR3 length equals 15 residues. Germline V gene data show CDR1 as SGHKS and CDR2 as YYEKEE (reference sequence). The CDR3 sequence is CASSLAVKREYEQYF. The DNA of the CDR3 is TGTGCCAGCAGCTTGGCCGTCAAGCGGGAGTACGAGCAGTACTTC.

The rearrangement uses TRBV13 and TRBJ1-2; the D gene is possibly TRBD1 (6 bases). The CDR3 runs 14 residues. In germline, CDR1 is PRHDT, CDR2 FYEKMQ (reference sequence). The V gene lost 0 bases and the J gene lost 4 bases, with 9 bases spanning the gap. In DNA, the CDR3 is TGTGCCAGCAGCTTAGGTCGGGACACCTATGGCTACACCTTC. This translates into CASSLGRDTYGYTF.

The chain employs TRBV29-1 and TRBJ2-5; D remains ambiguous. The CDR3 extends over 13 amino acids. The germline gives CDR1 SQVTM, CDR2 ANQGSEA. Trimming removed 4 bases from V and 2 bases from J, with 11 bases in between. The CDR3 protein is CSVVRLIQETQYF. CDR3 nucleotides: TGCAGCGTTGTTAGACTTATTCAAGAGACCCAGTACTTC.

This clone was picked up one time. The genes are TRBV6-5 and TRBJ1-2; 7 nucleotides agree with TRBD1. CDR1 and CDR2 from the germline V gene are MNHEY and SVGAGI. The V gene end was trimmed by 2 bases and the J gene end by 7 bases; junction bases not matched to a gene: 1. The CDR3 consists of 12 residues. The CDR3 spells CASSYTGAGYTF. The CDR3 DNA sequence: TGTGCCAGCAGTTACACAGGGGCTGGCTACACCTTC.

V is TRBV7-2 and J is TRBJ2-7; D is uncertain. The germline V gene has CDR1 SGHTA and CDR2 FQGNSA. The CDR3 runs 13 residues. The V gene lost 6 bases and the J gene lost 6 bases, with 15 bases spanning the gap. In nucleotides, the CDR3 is TGTGCCAGCAGTTCAACTCTAGACCTCGAGCAGTACTTC. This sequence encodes CASSSTLDLEQYF.

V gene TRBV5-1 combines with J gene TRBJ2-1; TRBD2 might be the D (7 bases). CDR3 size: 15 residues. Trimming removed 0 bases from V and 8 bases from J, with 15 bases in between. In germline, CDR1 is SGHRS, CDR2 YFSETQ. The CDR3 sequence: CASSLGPGGRYEQFF. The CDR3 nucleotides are TGCGCCAGCAGCTTGGGCCCCGGGGGGCGGTATGAGCAGTTCTTC.